The T cell receptor (beta chain) under discussion was sequenced for a study of shared clonotypes between healthy human individuals. V was pared by 7 bases and J by 4 bases, with 8 bases between. Germline values: CDR1 SNHLY, CDR2 FYNNEI. This CDR3 region has 12 residues. Unsorted PBMC DNA went through sequencing on ten immunoSEQ deep assay plates. Source study methods: Owing to the provision of junction-only sequences devoid of quality scores by immunoSEQ, filtering differed. TCRdb's copy holds only in-frame clones and misses some; the assay was immunoSEQ multiplex PCR. D and trimming were read from the DNA, whereas the V and J calls and clone size are those reported in that table. This sample has roughly 500,000 clones, with around 79% found just once. Broader study findings: The authors expected sequencing depth to affect clonotype sharing among donors.

Details on this clone: Antigen: not known.

The donor cohort consisted entirely of Caucasian adults residing in Nashville, Tennessee. The clonotype was recovered from a woman aged 40 to 55 in good health. Some clones in this sample may be carry-over from other donors' samples. The sequenced sample consisted of PBMCs. The rearrangement joins TRBV2 to TRBJ1-5; D might be TRBD1 (5 bases). The CDR3: CASTQGNQPQHF. The CDR3, as DNA: TGTGCCAGCACTCAGGGTAATCAGCCCCAGCATTTT.